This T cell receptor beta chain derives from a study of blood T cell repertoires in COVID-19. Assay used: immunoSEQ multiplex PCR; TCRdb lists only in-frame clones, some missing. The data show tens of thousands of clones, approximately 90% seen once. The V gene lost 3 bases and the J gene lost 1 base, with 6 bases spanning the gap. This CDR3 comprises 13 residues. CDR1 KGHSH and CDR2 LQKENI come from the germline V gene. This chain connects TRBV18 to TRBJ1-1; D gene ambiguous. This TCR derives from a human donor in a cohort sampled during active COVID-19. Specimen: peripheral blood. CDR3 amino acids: CASSPTPNTEAFF. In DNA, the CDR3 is TGTGCCAGCTCACCCACTCCGAACACTGAAGCTTTCTTT.